This T cell receptor (beta chain) was recorded in a study of CD8+ T cells in alopecia areata (dated by TCRdb to 2016 to 2019). Study-level background: Treated patients were enrolled in an open-label pilot trial of oral tofacitinib, 5 to 10 mg twice daily, for moderate-to-severe alopecia areata. The SALT score, which quantifies the percentage of affected scalp surface area, was used to measure disease severity in treated patients. Scalp clonality was compared across normal scalp (n=4), patchy alopecia areata scalp (n=8), and alopecia totalis/universalis scalp (n=8). RNA came from the PAXgene miRNA kit for fixed scalp, the miRNeasy kit for PBMCs, and the RNeasy kit for mouse skin. Tofacitinib was given for 6 to 18 months, followed by 6 months of follow-up off drug to assess delayed response and recurrence. In both human patients and the C3H/HeJ mouse model, the study applied high-throughput TCRbeta sequencing to look at T cell clonal expansion in alopecia areata. On the human side, TCRbeta sequencing was run on scalp tissue and on sorted CD4+ and CD8+ peripheral blood T cells from healthy controls and from alopecia areata patients with either patchy or totalis/universalis disease. Biopsies were taken from tofacitinib-treated patients at baseline and at 4 and 24 weeks of treatment, and a later scalp biopsy was taken in several of the tofacitinib-treated patients. Amplification of TCRbeta CDR3 regions was done by immunoSEQ multiplex PCR using 35 Vbeta forward primers and 13 Jbeta reverse primers.

To note about this clone: This clone's antigen is unknown. Compared with germline, one end of the junction differs, possibly owing to a read error.

Library creation used the immunoSEQ multiplex PCR assay. RNA was extracted from all samples and reverse transcribed into cDNA, which served as template for TCR sequencing. SuperScript III was used to make first-strand cDNA, primed with a 2:1 mix of oligo-dT and random hexamers. A synthetic immune receptor repertoire was used to measure amplification bias, and any remaining bias was corrected computationally. The paper's processing steps were these. After raw reads were preprocessed to remove errors, the CDR3 was defined following IMGT conventions as running from the conserved cysteine to phenylalanine. Clonality was computed as 1 minus the Shannon entropy, with the entropy normalized by log2 of the number of productive unique TCRs. Scalp TCRbeta sequences were cross-referenced with sorted blood CD4 and CD8 repertoires so that the CD4 or CD8 identity of scalp clones could be inferred. TCRdb limited this immuneACCESS table to in-frame rearrangements with V and J called. A share of clones is missing; checked studies link under half to unresolved V genes, and the rest is unexplained. The V and J calls and clone size were taken over from that table, and D and trimming were inferred from the DNA. This sample has over 95,000 clones in its table, and about 58% of those were observed once. The ten largest clones capture roughly 16% of the sample.

From its cysteine to its phenylalanine, the CDR3 spans 15 amino acids. Just CDR3 DNA is preserved here, 45 bases in frame from base 1. Per the germline V gene, MGHRA is the CDR1 and YSYEKL is the CDR2. Sample time point, as interpreted from the label and publication: more than three weeks on oral tofacitinib. The treatment or condition label, read with the paper, signifies: oral pan-JAK inhibitor, 5-10 mg twice daily. Lesional scalp punch biopsies and peripheral blood were obtained from alopecia areata patients. After PBMCs were isolated by density centrifugation and stained for CD3, CD4 and CD8, a FACSAria was used to sort CD4+ and CD8+ T cells. Study-wide conclusions, independent of this receptor: Higher clonality and more expanded CD8+ clones were observed in lesional scalp than in normal scalp, particularly in alopecia totalis/universalis, a finding suggestive of antigenic drive. Because the treated cohort was small and had only one nonresponder, larger studies are needed to examine links between baseline CD8+ expansion and response. Scalp clonality and the number of expanded CD8+ clones among the top 100 scalp clones were significantly decreased by tofacitinib. Shared TCR sequences between patients were less evident than in mice, which may be partly attributable to HLA diversity in the patient population. Scalp TCR repertoire analysis is complicated because resident alphabeta T cells in normal human skin are also sequenced, whereas mouse skin is dominated by gammadelta T cells. During tofacitinib treatment, many expanded lesional clones remained in scalp and blood, and this persistence may partly explain relapse after treatment is stopped.

The specimen was CD8+ T cells sorted from blood, collected at week 4, from a patient treated with tofacitinib. The chain was built from TRBV4-1 and TRBJ1-5; too little of a D gene remains to name it. This clonotype originated in a human donor with alopecia areata. Read as DNA, the sequence is TGCGCCAGCAGTCAAGTGGAGAATAGCAATCAGCCCCAGCATTTT. Protein translation: CASSQVENSNQPQHF.